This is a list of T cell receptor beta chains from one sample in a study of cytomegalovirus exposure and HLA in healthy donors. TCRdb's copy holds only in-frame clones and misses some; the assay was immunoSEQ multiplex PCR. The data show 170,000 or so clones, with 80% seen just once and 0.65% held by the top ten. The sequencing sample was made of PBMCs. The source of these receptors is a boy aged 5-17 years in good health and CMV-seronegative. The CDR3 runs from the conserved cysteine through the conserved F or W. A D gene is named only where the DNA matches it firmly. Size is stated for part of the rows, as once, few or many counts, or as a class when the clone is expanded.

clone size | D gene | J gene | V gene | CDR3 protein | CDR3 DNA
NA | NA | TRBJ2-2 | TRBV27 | CASSLRDTFTGELFF | TGTGCCAGCAGTTTACGGGACACATTCACCGGGGAGCTGTTTTTT
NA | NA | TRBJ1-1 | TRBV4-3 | CASSQVGVLTTEAFF | TGCGCCAGCAGCCAGGTCGGGGTTCTGACCACTGAAGCTTTCTTT
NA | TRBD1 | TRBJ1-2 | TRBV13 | CASSWGLPDRGYDYGYTF | TGTGCCAGCAGTTGGGGGCTACCTGACAGGGGTTATGACTATGGCTACACCTTC
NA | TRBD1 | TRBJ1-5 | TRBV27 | CASSLLQGYQPQHF | TGTGCCAGCAGTTTATTACAGGGGTATCAGCCCCAGCATTTT
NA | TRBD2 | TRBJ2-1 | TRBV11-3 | CASSLGTSGRPQEFF | TGTGCCAGCAGCTTGGGAACTAGCGGGAGGCCCCAAGAGTTCTTC
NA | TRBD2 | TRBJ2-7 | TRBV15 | CATSRGSGGEFDEQYF | TGTGCCACCAGCAGAGGTAGCGGGGGGGAATTTGATGAGCAGTACTTC
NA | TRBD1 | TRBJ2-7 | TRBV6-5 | CASRFGQGATYEQYF | TGTGCCAGCAGATTTGGACAGGGGGCAACCTACGAGCAGTACTTC
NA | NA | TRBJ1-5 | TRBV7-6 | CASSLSGNQPQHF | TGTGCCAGCAGCTTATCAGGCAATCAGCCCCAGCATTTT
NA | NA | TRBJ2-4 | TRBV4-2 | CASSPRVNSGELAKNIQYF | TGTGCCAGCAGCCCCCGGGTAAATAGCGGAGAACTAGCCAAAAACATTCAGTACTTC
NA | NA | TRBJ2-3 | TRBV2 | CASRRHRDIPTDTQYF | TGTGCCAGCAGAAGGCACCGGGACATTCCCACAGATACGCAGTATTTT
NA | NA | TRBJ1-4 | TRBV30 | CAWSVRGLNEKLFF | TGTGCCTGGAGTGTACGCGGCCTTAATGAAAAACTGTTTTTT
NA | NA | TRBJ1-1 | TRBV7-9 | CASSPATGPPPEAFF | TGTGCCAGCAGCCCTGCGACAGGCCCTCCCCCTGAAGCTTTCTTT
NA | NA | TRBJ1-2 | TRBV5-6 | CASSSHGGYTF | TGTGCCAGCAGCTCTCATGGCGGCTACACCTTC
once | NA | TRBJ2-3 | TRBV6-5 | CASSYSRDTQYF | TGTGCCAGCAGTTACTCGAGGGATACGCAGTATTTT
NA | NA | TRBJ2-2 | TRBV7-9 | CASSLAAGGNTGELFF | TGTGCCAGCAGCTTAGCAGCGGGTGGTAACACCGGGGAGCTGTTTTTT
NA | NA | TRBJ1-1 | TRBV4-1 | CASSLSRGVRLWDTEAFF | TGCGCCAGCAGCCTCTCGCGGGGGGTTCGGTTGTGGGACACTGAAGCTTTCTTT
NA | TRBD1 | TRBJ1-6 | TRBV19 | CASTAGQGLDNSPLHF | TGTGCCAGTACCGCGGGACAGGGCCTGGATAATTCACCCCTCCACTTT
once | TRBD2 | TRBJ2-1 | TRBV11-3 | CASSSLAGVGNEQFF | TGTGCCAGCAGCTCCCTAGCGGGAGTGGGTAATGAGCAGTTCTTC
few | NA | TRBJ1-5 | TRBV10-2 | CASSETLQGYQPQHF | TGCGCCAGCAGTGAGACACTACAGGGTTACCAGCCCCAGCATTTT
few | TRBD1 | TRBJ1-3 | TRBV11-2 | CASSPPGQASGNTIYF | TGTGCCAGCAGCCCCCCGGGACAGGCCTCTGGAAACACCATATATTTT
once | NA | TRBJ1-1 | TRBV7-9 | CASSLNRAEAFF | TGTGCCAGCAGCTTAAATCGGGCTGAAGCTTTCTTT
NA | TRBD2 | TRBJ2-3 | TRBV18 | CASSAGAPTDTQYF | TGTGCCAGCTCGGCGGGAGCTCCGACAGATACGCAGTATTTT
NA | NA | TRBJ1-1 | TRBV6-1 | CASTLSAYLNTEAFF | TGTGCCAGCACTCTATCCGCTTATTTGAACACTGAAGCTTTCTTT
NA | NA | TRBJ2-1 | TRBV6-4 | CASSDSGGAYNEQFF | TGTGCCAGCAGTGATTCTGGGGGCGCTTACAATGAGCAGTTCTTC
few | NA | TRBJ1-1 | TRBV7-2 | CASSFYPTVGTEAFF | TGTGCCAGCAGCTTCTACCCCACAGTCGGCACTGAAGCTTTCTTT
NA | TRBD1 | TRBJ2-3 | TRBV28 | CASSPGQRDTDTQYF | TGTGCCAGCAGCCCGGGACAGCGTGACACAGATACGCAGTATTTT
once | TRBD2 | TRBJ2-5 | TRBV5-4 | CASSRDGLAYFQETQYF | TGTGCCAGCAGCCGTGACGGACTAGCGTATTTTCAAGAGACCCAGTACTTC
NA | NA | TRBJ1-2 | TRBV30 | CAWSRGTGNYGYTF | TGTGCCTGGAGTAGGGGAACAGGGAACTATGGCTACACCTTC
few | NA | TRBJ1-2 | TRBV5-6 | CASSFGAFILAGGYTF | TGTGCCAGCAGCTTTGGCGCGTTTATCCTCGCGGGCGGCTACACCTTC
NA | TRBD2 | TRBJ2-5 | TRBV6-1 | CASSPGGRETQYF | TGTGCCAGCAGCCCGGGGGGGAGAGAGACCCAGTACTTC
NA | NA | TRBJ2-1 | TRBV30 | CAWTEQNNEQFF | TGTGCCTGGACGGAACAGAACAATGAGCAGTTCTTC
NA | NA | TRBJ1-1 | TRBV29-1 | CSAGLTVNTEAFF | TGCAGCGCCGGATTGACAGTGAACACTGAAGCTTTCTTT
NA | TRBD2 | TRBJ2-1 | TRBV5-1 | CASSPMTSGSYNEQFF | TGCGCCAGCAGCCCCATGACTAGCGGGAGTTACAATGAGCAGTTCTTC
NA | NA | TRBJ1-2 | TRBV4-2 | CASSPERAVNYGYTF | TGTGCCAGCAGCCCCGAGAGAGCGGTGAACTATGGCTACACCTTC
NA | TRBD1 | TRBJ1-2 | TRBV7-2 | CASSLTYGTGAYGYTF | TGTGCCAGCAGCTTGACCTACGGGACAGGGGCCTATGGCTACACCTTC
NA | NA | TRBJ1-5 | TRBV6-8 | CASSRKTRPYSNQPQHF | TGTGCCAGCAGCAGGAAAACAAGACCTTATAGCAATCAGCCCCAGCATTTT
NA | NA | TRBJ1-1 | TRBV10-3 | CATLGGPNTEAFF | TGTGCCACCCTGGGGGGACCGAACACTGAAGCTTTCTTT
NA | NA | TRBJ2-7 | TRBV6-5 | CASSYSEEQYF | TGTGCCAGCAGTTACTCGGAGGAGCAGTACTTC
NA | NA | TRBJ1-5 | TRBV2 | CASTRRERVNQPQHF | TGTGCCAGCACCCGACGGGAGCGGGTCAATCAGCCCCAGCATTTT
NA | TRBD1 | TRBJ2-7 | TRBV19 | CASSIRGVWTGPYEQYF | TGTGCCAGTAGTATAAGAGGCGTCTGGACAGGGCCTTACGAGCAGTACTTC
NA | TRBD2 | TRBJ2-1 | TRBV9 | CASSNQRGTTGEQFF | TGTGCCAGCAGCAACCAGCGGGGTACGACTGGTGAGCAGTTCTTC
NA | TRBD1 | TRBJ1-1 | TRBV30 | CAWSVTGETEAFF | TGTGCCTGGAGCGTGACAGGGGAGACTGAAGCTTTCTTT
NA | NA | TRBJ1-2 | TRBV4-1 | CASSHNNLNREGYTF | TGCGCCAGCAGCCACAACAACCTAAACAGGGAAGGCTACACCTTC
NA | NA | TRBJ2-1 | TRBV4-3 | CASSQAGQGDEQFF | TGCGCCAGCAGCCAAGCTGGTCAGGGTGATGAGCAGTTCTTC
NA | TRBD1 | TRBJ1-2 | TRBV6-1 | CASRTGLDYGYTF | TGTGCCAGCCGGACAGGTCTGGACTATGGCTACACCTTC
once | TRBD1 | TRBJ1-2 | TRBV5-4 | CASSLLQGAGGYTF | TGTGCCAGCAGCTTGTTACAGGGGGCGGGTGGCTACACCTTC
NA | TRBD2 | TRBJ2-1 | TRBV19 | CASSPGLAAFKSSYNEQFF | TGTGCCAGTAGCCCCGGACTAGCGGCCTTCAAGAGCTCCTACAATGAGCAGTTCTTC
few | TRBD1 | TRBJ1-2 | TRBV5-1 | CASSGGTENGYTF | TGCGCCAGCAGCGGCGGGACAGAAAATGGCTACACCTTC
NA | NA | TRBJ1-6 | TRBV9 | CASSVAGSSYNSPLHF | TGTGCCAGCAGCGTAGCTGGCAGCTCCTATAATTCACCCCTCCACTTT
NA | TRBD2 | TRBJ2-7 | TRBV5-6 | CASSLGLAGAEEQYF | TGTGCCAGCAGCTTGGGACTAGCGGGAGCAGAAGAGCAGTACTTC
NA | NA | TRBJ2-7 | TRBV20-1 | CSASPSGEQYF | TGCAGTGCTAGCCCGAGCGGCGAGCAGTACTTC
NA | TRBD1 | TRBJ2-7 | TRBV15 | CATSRFTRDRTYEQYF | TGTGCCACCAGCAGATTTACCCGGGACAGGACCTACGAGCAGTACTTC
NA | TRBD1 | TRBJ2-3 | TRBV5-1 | CASSRDRASTDTQYF | TGCGCCAGCAGCAGGGACAGGGCTAGCACAGATACGCAGTATTTT
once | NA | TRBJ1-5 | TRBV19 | CASSMGRNSNQPQHF | TGTGCCAGTAGTATGGGCAGAAATAGCAATCAGCCCCAGCATTTT